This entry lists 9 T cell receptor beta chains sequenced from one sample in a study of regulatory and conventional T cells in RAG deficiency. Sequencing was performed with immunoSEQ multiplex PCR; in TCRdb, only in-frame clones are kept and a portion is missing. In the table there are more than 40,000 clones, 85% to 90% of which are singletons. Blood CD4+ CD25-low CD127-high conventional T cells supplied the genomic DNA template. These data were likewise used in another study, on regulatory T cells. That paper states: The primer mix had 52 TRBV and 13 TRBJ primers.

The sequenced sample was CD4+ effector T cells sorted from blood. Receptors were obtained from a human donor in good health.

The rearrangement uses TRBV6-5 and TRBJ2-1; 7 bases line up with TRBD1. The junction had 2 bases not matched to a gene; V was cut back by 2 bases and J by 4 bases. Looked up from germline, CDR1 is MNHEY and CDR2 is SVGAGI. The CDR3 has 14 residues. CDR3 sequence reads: CASSYPDRYNEQFF. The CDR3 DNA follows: TGTGCCAGCAGTTACCCGGACAGGTACAATGAGCAGTTCTTC.

CDR3 sequence: CAARLGGSRNQPQHF. In nucleotides, the CDR3 is TGTGCCGCCCGGTTGGGGGGGAGTCGCAATCAGCCCCAGCATTTT. The chain combines TRBV6-5 with TRBJ1-5, with D perhaps matching TRBD1 (5 bases). The germline CDR1 and CDR2 sequences are MNHEY and SVGAGI. The germline V and J ends were trimmed by 11 bases and 2 bases, with 19 bases remaining between them. The CDR3 runs 15 residues.

The CDR3 bases are TGTGCCAGTAGTATCCTTGGGGTGGGGATCGGTCAGCCCCAGCATTTT. Translation: CASSILGVGIGQPQHF. The chain joins TRBV19 to TRBJ1-5, with D hard to call. V shed 3 bases and J shed 6 bases, with 18 bases lying between them. CDR3 length: 16 residues. Germline values: CDR1 LNHDA, CDR2 SQIVND (reference sequence).

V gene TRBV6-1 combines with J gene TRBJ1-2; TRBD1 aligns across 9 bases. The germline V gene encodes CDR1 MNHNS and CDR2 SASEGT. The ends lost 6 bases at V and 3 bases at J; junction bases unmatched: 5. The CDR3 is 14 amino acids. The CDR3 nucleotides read TGTGCCAGCAGACCTACAGGGGGCGACTATGGCTACACCTTC. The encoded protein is CASRPTGGDYGYTF.

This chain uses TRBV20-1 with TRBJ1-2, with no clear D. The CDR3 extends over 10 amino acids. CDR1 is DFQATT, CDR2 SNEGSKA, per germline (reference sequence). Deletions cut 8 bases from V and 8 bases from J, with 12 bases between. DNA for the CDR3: TGCAGTACCGGCGGCTGGGGCTACACCTTC. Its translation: CSTGGWGYTF.

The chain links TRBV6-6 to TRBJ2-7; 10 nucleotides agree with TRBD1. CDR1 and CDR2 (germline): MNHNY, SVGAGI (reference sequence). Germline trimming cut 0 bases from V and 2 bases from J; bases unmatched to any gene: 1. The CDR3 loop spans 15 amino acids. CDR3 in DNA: TGTGCCAGCAGTTACTCGGGACAGGGGACCTACGAGCAGTACTTC. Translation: CASSYSGQGTYEQYF.

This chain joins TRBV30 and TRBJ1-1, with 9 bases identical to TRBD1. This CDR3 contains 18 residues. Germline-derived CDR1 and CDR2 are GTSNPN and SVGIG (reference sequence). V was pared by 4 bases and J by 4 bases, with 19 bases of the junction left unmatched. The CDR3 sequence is CAWTRDRATGWSGTEAFF. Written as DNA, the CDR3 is TGTGCCTGGACCCGGGACAGGGCGACCGGTTGGAGCGGCACTGAAGCTTTCTTT. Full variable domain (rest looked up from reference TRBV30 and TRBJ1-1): SQTIHQWPATLVQPVGSPLSLECTVEGTSNPNLYWYRQAAGRGLQLLFYSVGIGQISSEVPQNLSASRPQDRQFILSSKKLLLSDSGFYLCAWTRDRATGWSGTEAFFGQGTRLTVV.

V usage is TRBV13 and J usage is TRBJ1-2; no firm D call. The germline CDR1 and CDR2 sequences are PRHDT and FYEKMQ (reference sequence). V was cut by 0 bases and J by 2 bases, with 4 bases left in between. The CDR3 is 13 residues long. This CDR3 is CASSLGINYGYTF. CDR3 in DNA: TGTGCCAGCAGCTTAGGTATCAACTATGGCTACACCTTC.

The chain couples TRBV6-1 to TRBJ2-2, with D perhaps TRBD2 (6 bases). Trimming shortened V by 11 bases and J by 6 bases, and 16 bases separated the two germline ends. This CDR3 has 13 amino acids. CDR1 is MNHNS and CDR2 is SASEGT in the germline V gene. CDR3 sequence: CAVGEESPGELFF. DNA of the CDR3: TGTGCCGTTGGGGAGGAAAGCCCCGGGGAGCTGTTTTTT.